What follows are 28 T cell receptor beta chains derived from one specimen sequenced in a study of blood T cell repertoires in COVID-19 (dated by TCRdb to about 2020). Receptor amplification or capture employed the immunoSEQ multiplex PCR assay. The source is immuneACCESS, and TCRdb retained only in-frame sequences with V and J called. Part of the clones is not carried over; for the studies checked, unresolved V genes explain less than half of this, and the remainder is unexplained. This sample comprises approximately 80,000 clones, around 87% of them detected only once. In total, the top ten clones hold around 5% of the sample. The specimen sequenced was peripheral blood. The receptors derive from a man in his forties with acute or convalescent COVID-19.

This chain links TRBV28 with TRBJ1-5; 9 bases line up with TRBD1. The V gene's germline CDR1 is MDHEN and CDR2 SYDVKM. This CDR3 contains 16 residues. J lost 9 bases, V lost 6 bases, and 15 bases had no gene match. The CDR3 here is CASSATGGIRVGPQHF. The CDR3 coding sequence is TGTGCCAGCAGCGCGACAGGGGGTATAAGGGTGGGGCCCCAGCATTTT.

The chain has TRBV5-6 and TRBJ1-5; 8 bases align to TRBD1. The trim removed 3 bases at V and 7 bases at J, leaving 3 bases unmatched. Germline V lookup: CDR1 SGHDT, CDR2 YYEEEE. The length of the CDR3 is 13 residues. Written as DNA, the CDR3 is TGTGCCAGCAGCTCTTACAGGGGGCAGCCCCAGCATTTT. It specifies CASSSYRGQPQHF.

This chain uses TRBV5-1 with TRBJ2-1; 13 nucleotides match TRBD2. V was pared by 4 bases and J by 2 bases, with 3 bases of the junction left unmatched. The germline V gene has CDR1 SGHRS and CDR2 YFSETQ. The CDR3 is 16 amino acids. CDR3 sequence reads: CASSVTSGGPYNEQFF. The CDR3 coding sequence is TGCGCCAGCAGCGTGACTAGCGGGGGGCCCTACAATGAGCAGTTCTTC. The whole variable domain, remainder taken from reference TRBV5-1 and TRBJ2-1, is KAGVTQTPRYLIKTRGQQVTLSCSPISGHRSVSWYQQTPGQGLQFLFEYFSETQRNKGNFPGRFSGRQFSNSRSEMNVSTLELGDSALYLCASSVTSGGPYNEQFFGPGTRLTVL.

This rearrangement joins TRBV6-6 to TRBJ2-2, with TRBD1 matching 7 bases. Per germline, CDR1 MNHNY and CDR2 SVGAGI (reference sequence). This CDR3 comprises 15 residues. The V segment lost 7 bases and the J segment 0 bases; nucleotides outside the gene matches: 5. The CDR3 sequence: CASTWGTANTGELFF. CDR3 DNA: TGTGCCAGCACTTGGGGGACAGCGAACACCGGGGAGCTGTTTTTT.

This clone was observed once. The genes are TRBV2 and TRBJ2-3, with D possibly matching TRBD2 (5 bases). CDR1 and CDR2 (germline): SNHLY, FYNNEI. The ends were cut back, 6 bases at V and 1 base at J, with 17 bases in the middle. CDR3 length equals 16 residues. The CDR3 reads CASSRGLTGGTDTQYF. The CDR3 region has the DNA TGTGCCAGCAGCCGCGGGCTCACGGGTGGCACAGATACGCAGTATTTT.

There are a few counts of this clone. J is TRBJ2-7 and V is TRBV5-1, with D possibly matching TRBD2 (6 bases). The length of the CDR3 is 14 residues. From germline, CDR1 is SGHRS and CDR2 YFSETQ. Trimming took off 4 bases at V and 4 bases at J, with 15 bases between the two ends. The CDR3 here is CASSPGDLEYEQYF. CDR3 coding DNA: TGCGCCAGCAGCCCGGGAGATTTGGAGTACGAGCAGTACTTC.

The chain carries TRBV4-2 and TRBJ2-7, with a tentative D call TRBD1 (5 bases). Germline CDR1 reads LGHNA; CDR2 reads YNFKEQ. This CDR3 contains 14 residues. Trimming took off 1 base at V and 3 bases at J, with 10 bases between the two ends. CDR3 sequence reads: CASSQGYRNYEQYF. CDR3 DNA sequence: TGTGCCAGCAGCCAAGGGTACAGGAACTACGAGCAGTACTTC.

The rearrangement joins TRBV20-1 to TRBJ1-6; possible D gene TRBD1, 5 bases. The germline CDR1 and CDR2 sequences are DFQATT and SNEGSKA (reference sequence). The CDR3 extends over 11 amino acids. Deletions cut 2 bases from V and 9 bases from J, with 5 bases between. The CDR3 region has the DNA TGCAGTGCTAGACAGGGTTCACCCCTCCACTTT. Its translation is CSARQGSPLHF.

The chain couples TRBV6-2 or TRBV6-3 to TRBJ1-2, with 8 bases fitting TRBD1. CDR1 MNHEY and CDR2 SVGEGT come from the germline V gene. Trimming took 5 bases from V and 3 from J; bases not matched to a gene: 11. The CDR3 covers 16 residues. As DNA, the CDR3 is TGTGCCAGCAGTAGCATCGGGACAGGAACCGACTATGGCTACACCTTC. Protein: CASSSIGTGTDYGYTF.

This clone was seen just once. The rearrangement uses TRBV12-3 or TRBV12-4 and TRBJ1-1; 7 bases align to TRBD1. This CDR3 has 13 residues. Trimming took 8 bases from V and 1 from J; bases not matched to a gene: 4. The CDR3 spells CASAQGTNTEAFF. The CDR3 DNA sequence: TGTGCCAGCGCACAGGGGACGAACACTGAAGCTTTCTTT.

The V call is TRBV9, the J call TRBJ2-3, with TRBD2 matching 11 bases. The length of the CDR3 is 17 residues. V shed 4 bases and J 4 bases; nucleotides not matched to a gene: 11. Germline loops: CDR1 SGDLS, CDR2 YYNGEE. The CDR3 nucleotides are TGTGCCAGCAGCCTACGCGGTGGACTAGCGGGTGCAGATACGCAGTATTTT. Translating it yields CASSLRGGLAGADTQYF.

The rearrangement joins TRBV7-9 to TRBJ1-5, with 11 bases aligning to TRBD1. CDR1 is SEHNR and CDR2 is FQNEAQ in the germline V gene (reference sequence). The ends lost 6 bases at V and 2 bases at J; junction bases unmatched: 3. The CDR3 runs to 15 residues. The CDR3 is CASSPGQGGNQPQHF. The CDR3 bases are TGTGCCAGCAGTCCGGGACAGGGGGGCAATCAGCCCCAGCATTTT.

This clone has a handful of counts. The chain couples TRBV29-1 to TRBJ1-2; tentatively, D is TRBD1 (5 bases). Between the trimmed V and J ends, which lost 6 bases and 6 bases, there was a span of 14 bases. Per germline, CDR1 SQVTM and CDR2 ANQGSEA. The CDR3 totals 12 residues. The CDR3 protein is CSVDPGTDGYTF. For the CDR3, the DNA is TGCAGCGTCGACCCCGGGACTGATGGCTACACCTTC.

This chain uses TRBV24-1 with TRBJ1-1; 8 bases are shared with TRBD1. Germline trimming cut 4 bases from V and 12 bases from J; bases unmatched to any gene: 12. Germline CDR1 and CDR2: KGHDR and SFDVKD. This CDR3 contains 14 residues. The CDR3, as DNA: TGTGCCACCAGTGACCAAGGACAGGGTGAGGCAACTTTCTTT. Translated: CATSDQGQGEATFF.

This clone was seen a single time. The CDR3 sequence is CASSQDGRGIYEQYF. CDR3 DNA sequence: TGTGCCAGCAGCCAAGATGGGAGGGGGATCTACGAGCAGTACTTC. The chain uses TRBV4-2 and TRBJ2-7; possibly TRBD2 for D (7 bases). CDR1 and CDR2 (germline): LGHNA, YNFKEQ. The CDR3 length is 15 residues. Trimming pared 0 bases from V and 3 bases from J, leaving 12 bases between.

This sequence joins TRBV5-6 and TRBJ2-1; D gene uncertain. Germline loops: CDR1 SGHDT, CDR2 YYEEEE. The CDR3 runs 15 residues. The ends were cut back, 6 bases at V and 4 bases at J, with 17 bases in the middle. The CDR3 coding sequence is TGTGCCAGCACCCTTTTCGAGACTTTTTACAATGAGCAGTTCTTC. Translating gives CASTLFETFYNEQFF.

V and J are TRBV3-1 (or the pseudogene TRBV3-2) and TRBJ2-1; 8 bases agree with TRBD2. Germline CDR1 LGHDT, CDR2 YNNKEL (reference sequence). The V and J ends lost 3 bases and 8 bases, in that order; junction bases with no gene match: 6. There are 14 residues in the CDR3. The CDR3 coding sequence is TGTGCCAGCAGCCAGGACGGGAGGGTGGATGAGCAGTTCTTC. Encoded protein: CASSQDGRVDEQFF.

This clone came up once. This sequence joins TRBV25-1 and TRBJ2-5, with D perhaps TRBD2 (7 bases). The CDR3 loop spans 16 amino acids. With 0 bases removed from V and 2 bases from J, the gap between germline ends came to 13 bases. Germline CDR1 is MGHDK and CDR2 is SYGVNS. The CDR3 nucleotides read TGTGCCAGCAGTGAATATCTGGCGGGGGCACAAGAGACCCAGTACTTC. Encoded protein: CASSEYLAGAQETQYF.

This clone was detected a few times. CDR3 sequence (DNA): TGTGCCAGCAGTCCGGGACAGGGGTCTGGAAACACCATATATTTT. Its translation is CASSPGQGSGNTIYF. This chain connects TRBV27 to TRBJ1-3; 10 bases fit TRBD1. Germline V gives CDR1 MNHEY, CDR2 SMNVEV (reference sequence). This CDR3 has 15 amino acids. With 5 bases clipped from V and 1 base from J, the junction kept 2 bases outside the gene matches.

The gene calls are TRBV7-9 and TRBJ1-6; 8 bases line up with TRBD1. CDR3 length equals 17 residues. The J segment lost 7 bases and the V segment lost 7 bases, leaving 15 bases of the junction unmatched. Germline CDR1 reads SEHNR; CDR2 reads FQNEAQ (reference sequence). The CDR3 loop is CASTHGAGGALNSPLHF. The CDR3 coding sequence is TGTGCCAGCACCCATGGGGCAGGGGGCGCCCTCAATTCACCCCTCCACTTT. Full variable domain (outside the CDR3, taken from reference TRBV7-9 and TRBJ1-6): DTGVSQNPRHKITKRGQNVTFRCDPISEHNRLYWYRQTLGQGPEFLTYFQNEAQLEKSRLLSDRFSAERPKGSFSTLEIQRTEQGDSAMYLCASTHGAGGALNSPLHFGNGTRLTVT.

In this sample, this clone turned up once. The chain has TRBV19 and TRBJ2-7; TRBD2 is a possible D gene (5 bases). The CDR3 extends over 14 amino acids. The germline V and J ends were trimmed by 5 bases and 1 base, with 12 bases remaining between them. CDR1 LNHDA and CDR2 SQIVND come from the germline V gene (reference sequence). The CDR3 DNA is TGTGCCAGTAGTCTCCGGACTTATTCCTACGAGCAGTACTTC. Translating gives CASSLRTYSYEQYF.

The chain employs TRBV10-1 and TRBJ2-3, with a tentative D call TRBD2 (6 bases). The CDR3 is made up of 13 amino acids. The V end lost 5 bases, the J end lost 4 bases, and 10 bases lay between the germline ends. The germline gives CDR1 WNHNN, CDR2 SYGVQD (reference sequence). The DNA for the CDR3 is TGCGCCAGCAGTAGGAGACTAGCAGATACGCAGTATTTT. Translated, it gives CASSRRLADTQYF.

This chain links TRBV19 with TRBJ1-1; 7 nucleotides line up with TRBD1. CDR1 is LNHDA, CDR2 SQIVND, per germline (reference sequence). This CDR3 comprises 14 residues. Losses at the gene ends were 4 bases for V and 1 base for J; bases not matched to a gene: 3. Written as DNA, the CDR3 is TGTGCCAGTAGTAGACAGGGAGGGAACACTGAAGCTTTCTTT. Translating it yields CASSRQGGNTEAFF.

This chain links TRBV20-1 with TRBJ1-2; tentative D call: TRBD1 (5 bases). This CDR3 region has 11 residues. Trimming pared 6 bases from V and 14 bases from J, leaving 19 bases between. CDR1 and CDR2 (germline): DFQATT, SNEGSKA (reference sequence). In nucleotides, the CDR3 is TGCAGTGCCCAGGGTAGGATATCTAATACCTTC. Its translation: CSAQGRISNTF.

J is TRBJ2-2 and V is TRBV7-3; D is unresolved. Looked up from germline, CDR1 is SGHTA and CDR2 is FQGTGA. The V end was cut by 5 bases, the J end by 7 bases, with 11 bases between. The CDR3 totals 13 residues. The CDR3: CASSLRAYGELFF. CDR3 coding DNA: TGTGCCAGCAGCCTAAGGGCGTACGGGGAGCTGTTTTTT.

This chain links TRBV9 with TRBJ1-2; D remains ambiguous. The CDR3 runs 15 residues. Germline V CDR1 and CDR2: SGDLS, YYNGEE. Trimming left V 0 bases short and J 4 bases short, with 13 bases between. CDR3 DNA: TGTGCCAGCAGCGTAGAATCAGCGAGCGGCTATGGCTACACCTTC. Translation: CASSVESASGYGYTF.

This chain uses TRBV5-1 with TRBJ1-3; a weak D match, TRBD1 (5 bases). CDR1 SGHRS and CDR2 YFSETQ come from the germline V gene. V was shortened by 0 bases and J by 0 bases, with 13 bases between the two germline ends. The CDR3 runs to 17 residues. The CDR3 sequence is CASSLGGNRFSGNTIYF. Here the CDR3 DNA reads TGCGCCAGCAGCTTGGGAGGAAACAGGTTCTCTGGAAACACCATATATTTT.

The chain carries TRBV6-5 and TRBJ1-2; tentative D call: TRBD1 (6 bases). The CDR3 is 10 amino acids. The V end lost 9 bases, the J end lost 8 bases, and 10 bases lay between the germline ends. Germline V gene lookup returns CDR1 MNHEY and CDR2 SVGAGI. The CDR3, as DNA: TGTGCCAGAAGGGGGACAGGCTACACCTTC. Translation: CARRGTGYTF.